A single sample is the source of the 12 T cell receptor beta chains below, sequenced in a study of cytomegalovirus exposure and HLA in healthy donors. The PCR was carried out with 60 Vbeta primers and 13 Jbeta primers. Using immunoSEQ multiplex PCR, the repertoire was profiled, and TCRdb retains in-frame clones only, with some absent. The table shows roughly 120,000 clones, with around 64% occurring only once. The sample consisted of PBMCs. These TCRs come from a woman younger than 45 in good health and CMV-seronegative.

The genes are TRBV9 and TRBJ2-4; tentatively, D is TRBD1 (6 bases). V shed 5 bases and J shed 9 bases, with 24 bases lying between them. Germline V gives CDR1 SGDLS, CDR2 YYNGEE. This CDR3 is 16 amino acids long. CDR3 residues: CASSPSWGQGKSIQYF. The CDR3 DNA reads TGTGCCAGCAGTCCTTCATGGGGGCAGGGCAAGAGCATTCAGTACTTC.

Only a few counts were recorded for this clone. This chain joins TRBV5-1 and TRBJ1-2; 12 nucleotides align to TRBD1. With 4 bases clipped from V and 4 bases from J, the junction kept 11 bases outside the gene matches. This CDR3 region has 17 residues. The germline CDR1 and CDR2 sequences are SGHRS and YFSETQ. DNA of the CDR3: TGCGCCAGCAGCGACGGGACAGGGGGCGCGTGGGGCTATGGCTACACCTTC. It translates to CASSDGTGGAWGYGYTF.

This clone occurred a few times. The gene calls are TRBV9 and TRBJ1-1; D is unclear. Trimming shortened V by 0 bases and J by 3 bases, and 9 bases separated the two germline ends. This CDR3 has 14 amino acids. Germline CDR1 reads SGDLS; CDR2 reads YYNGEE. The chain's CDR3 is CASSVGAGDTEAFF. The CDR3 DNA is TGTGCCAGCAGCGTAGGAGCCGGGGACACTGAAGCTTTCTTT.

V usage is TRBV7-8 and J usage is TRBJ2-7; tentative D call: TRBD1 (6 bases). The CDR3 spans 13 residues. Germline CDR1 and CDR2: SGHVS and FQNEAQ. V was shortened by 2 bases and J by 3 bases, with 8 bases between the two germline ends. Here the CDR3 reads CASSLSRGYEQYF. Written as DNA, the CDR3 is TGTGCCAGCAGCTTAAGCAGGGGCTACGAGCAGTACTTC.

This chain connects TRBV5-1 to TRBJ2-2, with D hard to call. With 0 bases removed from V and 4 bases from J, the gap between germline ends came to 7 bases. The CDR3 runs to 14 residues. CDR1 is SGHRS and CDR2 is YFSETQ in the germline V gene. The CDR3 region has the DNA TGCGCCAGCAGCTTGGAGGCTAGCACCGGGGAGCTGTTTTTT. Protein: CASSLEASTGELFF.

This clone showed up just a few times. CDR3 protein: CASSELENSYNEQFF. DNA for the CDR3: TGTGCCAGCAGTGAACTGGAGAACTCCTACAATGAGCAGTTCTTC. The rearrangement joins TRBV2 to TRBJ2-1; D unresolved. Per germline, CDR1 SNHLY and CDR2 FYNNEI. This CDR3 contains 15 residues. Trimming took 2 bases from V and 0 from J, leaving 8 bases between them.

This chain uses TRBV2 with TRBJ2-5, with 11 bases aligning to TRBD2. The germline V gene encodes CDR1 SNHLY and CDR2 FYNNEI. The CDR3 length is 14 residues. Trimming took 6 bases from V and 4 from J; bases not matched to a gene: 4. CDR3: CASSYGTSGETQYF. The CDR3 DNA reads as TGTGCCAGCAGCTATGGGACTAGCGGAGAGACCCAGTACTTC.

The gene calls are TRBV14 and TRBJ2-5, with unresolved D. The CDR3 is 15 residues long. With 0 bases removed from V and 2 bases from J, the gap between germline ends came to 10 bases. CDR1 is SGHDN and CDR2 is FVKESK in the germline V gene. CDR3 in DNA: TGTGCCAGCAGCCAAGAAGAAGCAGGACAAGAGACCCAGTACTTC. Translated: CASSQEEAGQETQYF.

This clone has a handful of counts. The junction departs from germline at one end; a sequencing error may be responsible. The rearrangement links TRBV7-7 to TRBJ1-1; D might be TRBD1 (6 bases). The CDR3 length is 16 residues. Germline loops: CDR1 SSHAT, CDR2 FNYEAQ (reference sequence). The CDR3: CASSLASDRKNTEAFF. For the CDR3, the DNA is TGTGCTAGCAGCTTAGCATCGGACAGAAAGAACACTGAAGCTTTCTTT. The full variable domain, rest sourced from reference TRBV7-7 and TRBJ1-1, is GAGVSQSPRYKVTKRGQDVTLRCDPISSHATLYWYQQALGQGPEFLTYFNYEAQPDKSGLPSDRFSAERPEGSISTLTIQRTEQRDSAMYRCASSLASDRKNTEAFFGQGTRLTVV.

The chain joins TRBV9 to TRBJ2-3, with D possibly being TRBD2 (5 bases). The CDR3 is 15 amino acids. The germline CDR1 and CDR2 sequences are SGDLS and YYNGEE. The ends were cut back, 1 base at V and 2 bases at J, with 11 bases in the middle. The CDR3 nucleotides are TGTGCCAGCAGCGTATCGTTGGACTTCACAGATACGCAGTATTTT. Translated, it gives CASSVSLDFTDTQYF.

The CDR3 region has the DNA TGTGCCAGCAGTGAAGCCTGGACAGGGAACACCGGGGAGCTGTTTTTT. Translation: CASSEAWTGNTGELFF. The chain joins TRBV6-1 to TRBJ2-2; 7 positions match TRBD1. CDR1 is MNHNS and CDR2 is SASEGT in the germline V gene. The CDR3 has 16 amino acids. The V gene end was trimmed by 0 bases and the J gene end by 1 base; junction bases not matched to a gene: 2.

The chain couples TRBV6-1 to TRBJ1-6; a weak D match, TRBD1 (5 bases). The V and J ends lost 5 bases and 4 bases respectively, with 12 bases between them. CDR1 is MNHNS, CDR2 SASEGT, per germline. This CDR3 region has 15 residues. In nucleotides, the CDR3 is TGTGCCAGCAGTAAGAGACAGAAATATAATTCACCCCTCCACTTT. This sequence encodes CASSKRQKYNSPLHF.